Listed below are T cell receptor beta chains from one sample, sequenced in a study of control samples from healthy donors and cancer patients. Produced via immunoSEQ multiplex PCR; TCRdb's table is partial and in-frame only. Found here are 200,000 or so clones, over 90% of them singletons; the top ten hold 1.5%. Material: blood. Source of these receptors: a man aged 50 to 60 in good health. Both conserved end residues are part of each CDR3. The order of the fields is D gene, V gene, CDR3 protein. The D gene is left open where the match is weak.

TRBD2,TRBV9,CASSVAGGGYNEQFF
TRBD1,TRBV5-1,CASSWGPRDRGRLTNEKLFF
.,TRBV4-3,CASSQDRADSNWGNQPQHF
.,TRBV3-1/TRBV3-2,CASSPVVRAGGELFF
.,TRBV9,CASSVDGGYEQYF
.,TRBV7-6,CASSLASTGNTIYF
.,TRBV5-1,CASSVTGNTGELFF
.,TRBV29-1,CSVDGQRRDGYTF
.,TRBV19,CASSNREKLFF
TRBD1,TRBV10-3,CAISESTGQGGEKLFF
.,TRBV9,CASSVVGGAGSGNTIYF
TRBD1,TRBV20-1,CSASGLQTGGQETQYF
.,TRBV7-2,CASSPMRQLSPLHF
.,TRBV30,CAQAGSWPGNTIYF
TRBD1,TRBV4-3,CASSQTGLSPLHF
.,TRBV28,CASSWSGSIQPQHF
.,TRBV4-1,CASSPGSENRGYTF
TRBD2,TRBV7-2,CASSLAGTSGYNEQFF
.,TRBV6-2/TRBV6-3,CASSWSSTSGNTIYF
TRBD1,TRBV12-3/TRBV12-4,CASSRQGLFAAFF
.,TRBV7-9,CASSLVGDPRGEAFF
.,TRBV6-5,CASSQGGNYEQYF
.,TRBV28,CASSRQDTEAFF
.,TRBV11-3,CASSPNHNEQFF
TRBD1,TRBV5-4,CASSWDSANYGYTF
.,TRBV7-2,CASLSRVGQETQYF
.,TRBV29-1,CSVGAGATFF
.,TRBV9,CASSVAGRNTGELFF
.,TRBV2,CASSVSSGVEKLFF
.,TRBV29-1,CSVEEGGVTLDAPQHDNEQFF
.,TRBV30,CAWRKERPNLNYGYTF
.,TRBV6-5,CASSSPVLLGGYTF
TRBD1,TRBV6-5,CASSLTGNGYTF
TRBD2,TRBV10-3,CAISGTGTTLYNEQFF
.,TRBV19,CASSSLGFHEQYF
.,TRBV29-1,CSALQGWGQPQHF
.,TRBV20-1,CSARRVGYTF
TRBD1,TRBV25-1,CASSGGYTGTAGEKLFF
.,TRBV6-2/TRBV6-3,CASSYRGLAGELFF
.,TRBV19,CASSMTGTSGTQYF
.,TRBV29-1,CSVVQGPNTGELFF